These T cell receptor beta chains were read from a single sample in a study of blood T cell repertoires in COVID-19. Produced via immunoSEQ multiplex PCR; TCRdb's table is partial and in-frame only. Among about 260,000 clones listed, 87% were seen once. The specimen was peripheral blood. Receptor source: a woman aged 40 to 50 who had recovered from COVID-19. The CDR3 runs from the conserved cysteine through the conserved F or W. A D gene is named only where the DNA matches it firmly. Clone size is not always given. Where it is, it says once, few, many or a class for expanded clones.

cdr3_length: 14; v_call: TRBV7-3; j_call: TRBJ2-1; clone_size: once; d_call: TRBD2; cdr3_nt: TGTGCCACCAGCGGGGGAGGCTCCTACAATGAGCAGTTCTTC; cdr3_aa: CATSGGGSYNEQFF
cdr3_length: 15; v_call: TRBV2; j_call: TRBJ1-1; clone_size: few; d_call: TRBD1; cdr3_nt: TGTGCCACCCGGACAGGGGGACCCCTGAACACTGAAGCTTTCTTT; cdr3_aa: CATRTGGPLNTEAFF
cdr3_length: 18; v_call: TRBV18; j_call: TRBJ1-6; clone_size: NA; d_call: TRBD1; cdr3_nt: TGTGCCAGCTCACTGACAGGGACCCCAGGCTCCTATAATTCACCCCTCCACTTT; cdr3_aa: CASSLTGTPGSYNSPLHF
cdr3_length: 14; v_call: TRBV5-1; j_call: TRBJ2-7; clone_size: once; d_call: TRBD2; cdr3_nt: TGCGCCAGCAGCCGAGCCAGCGGGGGTTACGAGCAGTACTTC; cdr3_aa: CASSRASGGYEQYF
cdr3_length: 15; v_call: TRBV19; j_call: TRBJ2-4; clone_size: NA; d_call: TRBD1; cdr3_nt: TGTGCCAGTAGCACGATACAGGGGGCGCTAAACATTCAGTACTTC; cdr3_aa: CASSTIQGALNIQYF
cdr3_length: 13; v_call: TRBV18; j_call: TRBJ2-7; clone_size: NA; d_call: TRBD1; cdr3_nt: TGTGCCAGCTCAAGGGACAGGGGATACGAGCAGTACTTC; cdr3_aa: CASSRDRGYEQYF
cdr3_length: 16; v_call: TRBV12-2; j_call: TRBJ2-7; clone_size: many; d_call: NA; cdr3_nt: TGTGCAAGTCGCTCAAAGAGCGGGGGCCGTCCCTACGAGCAGTACTTC; cdr3_aa: CASRSKSGGRPYEQYF
cdr3_length: 15; v_call: TRBV11-1; j_call: TRBJ2-5; clone_size: once; d_call: TRBD2; cdr3_nt: TGTGCCAGCAGCCATACTAGCGGGGGCGGGGAGACCCAGTACTTC; cdr3_aa: CASSHTSGGGETQYF
cdr3_length: 13; v_call: TRBV12-3/TRBV12-4; j_call: TRBJ2-7; clone_size: NA; d_call: TRBD1; cdr3_nt: TGTGCCAGCAGCGGGACAGGGGGTGGCGAGCAGTACTTC; cdr3_aa: CASSGTGGGEQYF
cdr3_length: 13; v_call: TRBV6-5; j_call: TRBJ2-5; clone_size: NA; d_call: TRBD1; cdr3_nt: TGTGCCAGCAGTCGACAGGGGGGGGAGACCCAGTACTTC; cdr3_aa: CASSRQGGETQYF
cdr3_length: 14; v_call: TRBV15; j_call: TRBJ1-3; clone_size: NA; d_call: TRBD1; cdr3_nt: TGTGCCACCAGCCCCGGACAGGGGGCGGACACCATATATTTT; cdr3_aa: CATSPGQGADTIYF
cdr3_length: 19; v_call: TRBV21-1; j_call: TRBJ2-1; clone_size: NA; d_call: NA; cdr3_nt: TGTGCCAGCAGCAAAGCGACTAGCGGGGGGGAGCTCTCCTACAATGAGCAGTTCTTC; cdr3_aa: CASSKATSGGELSYNEQFF
cdr3_length: 14; v_call: TRBV30; j_call: TRBJ2-1; clone_size: once; d_call: TRBD2; cdr3_nt: TGTGCCTGGAAGAGCGGGGCGATTTACAATGAGCAGTTCTTC; cdr3_aa: CAWKSGAIYNEQFF
cdr3_length: 15; v_call: TRBV5-1; j_call: TRBJ2-2; clone_size: few; d_call: TRBD2; cdr3_nt: TGCGCCAGCAGCTTTAGCGGGCCTAACACCGGGGAGCTGTTTTTT; cdr3_aa: CASSFSGPNTGELFF
cdr3_length: 18; v_call: TRBV6-4; j_call: TRBJ2-6; clone_size: NA; d_call: TRBD2; cdr3_nt: TGTGCCAGCAGTGAACTAGCGGGGGGGCCCCCCGGGGCCAACGTCCTGACTTTC; cdr3_aa: CASSELAGGPPGANVLTF
cdr3_length: 13; v_call: TRBV30; j_call: TRBJ2-7; clone_size: NA; d_call: NA; cdr3_nt: TGTGCCTGGAGTCCAGGTGATACCTACGAGCAGTACTTC; cdr3_aa: CAWSPGDTYEQYF
cdr3_length: 14; v_call: TRBV15; j_call: TRBJ1-2; clone_size: NA; d_call: NA; cdr3_nt: TGTGCCACCAGCAGAGAACAGGCCCTCCGGGGCTACACCTTC; cdr3_aa: CATSREQALRGYTF
cdr3_length: 13; v_call: TRBV12-5; j_call: TRBJ1-6; clone_size: NA; d_call: NA; cdr3_nt: TGTGCTAGTGGTTTGGCCGAACGGTCGCCCCTCCACTTT; cdr3_aa: CASGLAERSPLHF
cdr3_length: 16; v_call: TRBV6-2/TRBV6-3; j_call: TRBJ1-2; clone_size: NA; d_call: TRBD1; cdr3_nt: TGTGCCAGCAGCCCACTCCACCCGGGACAGGGGTATGGCTACACCTTC; cdr3_aa: CASSPLHPGQGYGYTF
cdr3_length: 15; v_call: TRBV7-8; j_call: TRBJ1-5; clone_size: NA; d_call: TRBD1; cdr3_nt: TGTGCCAGCAGCCCGGGGACAGGGTTTAGGCAGCCCCAGCATTTT; cdr3_aa: CASSPGTGFRQPQHF
cdr3_length: 15; v_call: TRBV9; j_call: TRBJ2-1; clone_size: NA; d_call: TRBD2; cdr3_nt: TGTGCCAGCAGCGTAACTAGCGGGGGCCTGAATGAGCAGTTCTTC; cdr3_aa: CASSVTSGGLNEQFF
cdr3_length: 13; v_call: TRBV2; j_call: TRBJ1-2; clone_size: NA; d_call: NA; cdr3_nt: TGTGCCAGCAACGCCGGGGTCCACTATGGCTACACCTTC; cdr3_aa: CASNAGVHYGYTF
cdr3_length: 13; v_call: TRBV2; j_call: TRBJ2-5; clone_size: NA; d_call: NA; cdr3_nt: TGTGCCAGCCTGCGGGAAGAACAAGAGACCCAGTACTTC; cdr3_aa: CASLREEQETQYF
cdr3_length: 14; v_call: TRBV19; j_call: TRBJ1-2; clone_size: NA; d_call: TRBD1; cdr3_nt: TGTGCCAGTAGTACCGGACAGGGGAGGGATGGCTACACCTTC; cdr3_aa: CASSTGQGRDGYTF
cdr3_length: 16; v_call: TRBV7-2; j_call: TRBJ1-2; clone_size: once; d_call: NA; cdr3_nt: TGTGCCAGCAGCTCTGCCAGGAACCTCGTGCACTATGGCTACACCTTC; cdr3_aa: CASSSARNLVHYGYTF
cdr3_length: 16; v_call: TRBV11-2; j_call: TRBJ1-3; clone_size: once; d_call: NA; cdr3_nt: TGTGCCAGCGCCCCCACCCTCCGGGTCTCTGGAAACACCATATATTTT; cdr3_aa: CASAPTLRVSGNTIYF
cdr3_length: 14; v_call: TRBV6-5; j_call: TRBJ2-1; clone_size: once; d_call: TRBD1; cdr3_nt: TGTGCCAGCAGTCCCCAAACAGGGGGCTATGAGCAGTTCTTC; cdr3_aa: CASSPQTGGYEQFF
cdr3_length: 14; v_call: TRBV19; j_call: TRBJ1-6; clone_size: NA; d_call: NA; cdr3_nt: TGTGCCAGTAGTTGGGCCAGGGGTGATTCACCCCTCCACTTT; cdr3_aa: CASSWARGDSPLHF
cdr3_length: 14; v_call: TRBV4-3; j_call: TRBJ1-2; clone_size: few; d_call: NA; cdr3_nt: TGCGCCAGCAGCCCCCGGGTTGGGGGGAATGGCTACACCTTC; cdr3_aa: CASSPRVGGNGYTF
cdr3_length: 17; v_call: TRBV7-9; j_call: TRBJ1-3; clone_size: NA; d_call: NA; cdr3_nt: TGTGCCAGCAGCGACGGCGGGGGATTATTCTCTGGAAACACCATATATTTT; cdr3_aa: CASSDGGGLFSGNTIYF
cdr3_length: 15; v_call: TRBV24-1; j_call: TRBJ2-1; clone_size: NA; d_call: NA; cdr3_nt: TGTGCCACCACAACAGGGCGGAGCCAATACAATGAGCAGTTCTTC; cdr3_aa: CATTTGRSQYNEQFF
cdr3_length: 15; v_call: TRBV19; j_call: TRBJ2-5; clone_size: many; d_call: TRBD1; cdr3_nt: TGTGCCAGTAGAGGGAGACAGGGACAGGGAGAGACCCAGTACTTC; cdr3_aa: CASRGRQGQGETQYF
cdr3_length: 16; v_call: TRBV7-2; j_call: TRBJ2-1; clone_size: NA; d_call: TRBD2; cdr3_nt: TGTGCCAGCAGCTTCGATTCCGGGACTAACTACAATGAGCAGTTCTTC; cdr3_aa: CASSFDSGTNYNEQFF
cdr3_length: 14; v_call: TRBV7-9; j_call: TRBJ1-1; clone_size: few; d_call: NA; cdr3_nt: TGTGCCAGCAGCTTAGGAGAACTGAACACTGAAGCTTTCTTT; cdr3_aa: CASSLGELNTEAFF
cdr3_length: 13; v_call: TRBV18; j_call: TRBJ1-2; clone_size: NA; d_call: TRBD1; cdr3_nt: TGTGCCAGCTCAGCGGACAGGATCTATGGCTACACCTTC; cdr3_aa: CASSADRIYGYTF
cdr3_length: 15; v_call: TRBV7-2; j_call: TRBJ2-1; clone_size: NA; d_call: TRBD2; cdr3_nt: TGTGCCAGCAGCTTCCTAGCGGGTTCCTACAATGAGCAGTTCTTC; cdr3_aa: CASSFLAGSYNEQFF
cdr3_length: 14; v_call: TRBV9; j_call: TRBJ2-7; clone_size: NA; d_call: TRBD1; cdr3_nt: TGTGCCAGCAGCAGAGGACAGGGGGAATACGAGCAGTACTTC; cdr3_aa: CASSRGQGEYEQYF
cdr3_length: 15; v_call: TRBV4-1; j_call: TRBJ1-2; clone_size: once; d_call: TRBD1; cdr3_nt: TGCGCCAGCAGCCACCCGGGACAGGGGACCTATGGCTACACCTTC; cdr3_aa: CASSHPGQGTYGYTF
cdr3_length: 18; v_call: TRBV4-3; j_call: TRBJ2-7; clone_size: NA; d_call: TRBD1; cdr3_nt: TGCGCCAGCAGCCAAGTTGCTGGGGACAGGGAGGGAAGGGACGAGCAGTACTTC; cdr3_aa: CASSQVAGDREGRDEQYF
cdr3_length: 13; v_call: TRBV5-8; j_call: TRBJ2-5; clone_size: NA; d_call: NA; cdr3_nt: TGTGCCAGCAGCTTGCAGGGCCGGGAGACCCAGTACTTC; cdr3_aa: CASSLQGRETQYF
cdr3_length: 15; v_call: TRBV29-1; j_call: TRBJ1-3; clone_size: NA; d_call: TRBD1; cdr3_nt: TGCAGCGTTGACAGACGGGACAGCTCTGGAAACACCATATATTTT; cdr3_aa: CSVDRRDSSGNTIYF
cdr3_length: 14; v_call: TRBV7-8; j_call: TRBJ2-3; clone_size: NA; d_call: NA; cdr3_nt: TGTGCCAGCAGCCCGCAAGGGCGCGGGGATACGCAGTATTTT; cdr3_aa: CASSPQGRGDTQYF
cdr3_length: 16; v_call: TRBV5-1; j_call: TRBJ2-7; clone_size: few; d_call: NA; cdr3_nt: TGCGCCAGCAGCTTGGGTGCAGGGCCTAACTCCTACGAGCAGTACTTC; cdr3_aa: CASSLGAGPNSYEQYF
cdr3_length: 13; v_call: TRBV10-3; j_call: TRBJ1-3; clone_size: once; d_call: NA; cdr3_nt: TGTGCCATCAGTGGTGTATCTGGAAACACCATATATTTT; cdr3_aa: CAISGVSGNTIYF
cdr3_length: 14; v_call: TRBV28; j_call: TRBJ1-3; clone_size: NA; d_call: NA; cdr3_nt: TGTGCCAGCAGGACCCCGGGACAAGGAAACACCATATATTTT; cdr3_aa: CASRTPGQGNTIYF
cdr3_length: 14; v_call: TRBV2; j_call: TRBJ1-6; clone_size: NA; d_call: TRBD1; cdr3_nt: TGTGCCAGCTACGCGGGGACAGGGGTTTCACCCCTCCACTTT; cdr3_aa: CASYAGTGVSPLHF
cdr3_length: 15; v_call: TRBV24-1; j_call: TRBJ2-3; clone_size: NA; d_call: TRBD1; cdr3_nt: TGTGCCACCAGTGACCCGACAGGGGTGGGAGATACGCAGTATTTT; cdr3_aa: CATSDPTGVGDTQYF
cdr3_length: 14; v_call: TRBV2; j_call: TRBJ2-4; clone_size: NA; d_call: TRBD1; cdr3_nt: TGTGCCAGCAGGGAGAGACAGGGGGCAAACATTCAGTACTTC; cdr3_aa: CASRERQGANIQYF
cdr3_length: 14; v_call: TRBV7-9; j_call: TRBJ2-2; clone_size: once; d_call: TRBD1; cdr3_nt: TGTGCCAGCAGCTTACCAGGGGGCATCGGGGAGCTGTTTTTT; cdr3_aa: CASSLPGGIGELFF
cdr3_length: 15; v_call: TRBV4-3; j_call: TRBJ1-5; clone_size: few; d_call: TRBD1; cdr3_nt: TGCGCCAGCAGCCAAGAGGCACAGGGGGATCAGCCCCAGCATTTT; cdr3_aa: CASSQEAQGDQPQHF
cdr3_length: 14; v_call: TRBV6-1; j_call: TRBJ1-1; clone_size: NA; d_call: NA; cdr3_nt: TGTGCCAGCAGTGAAGGGACAGCGAACACTGAAGCTTTCTTT; cdr3_aa: CASSEGTANTEAFF
cdr3_length: 14; v_call: TRBV5-8; j_call: TRBJ2-7; clone_size: NA; d_call: TRBD1; cdr3_nt: TGTGCCAGCAGCCGAGGGGGACAGGGCCACGAGCAGTACTTC; cdr3_aa: CASSRGGQGHEQYF
cdr3_length: 19; v_call: TRBV7-8; j_call: TRBJ1-4; clone_size: NA; d_call: NA; cdr3_nt: TGTGCCAGCAGCTTAGCCCCACGGACACAGGGACGGACTAATGAAAAACTGTTTTTT; cdr3_aa: CASSLAPRTQGRTNEKLFF